A single sample is the source of the 18 T cell receptor beta chains below, sequenced in a study of blood T cell repertoires in COVID-19 (dated by TCRdb to 2018 to 2020). Receptors were amplified or captured by the immunoSEQ multiplex PCR assay. In TCRdb, the immuneACCESS table is reduced to in-frame sequences with V and J assigned. These tables do not hold every clone; where another copy was compared, an unresolved V gene accounts for under half, and the others remain unexplained. The sample includes about 26,000 clones, with approximately 87% observed a single time. Around 7.6% of the sample is in the top ten clones. Sequencing input: peripheral blood. All receptors derive from a human donor in a cohort sampled during active COVID-19.

The chain couples TRBV7-2 to TRBJ2-5; 11 bases fit TRBD2. The J segment lost 3 bases and the V segment lost 4 bases, leaving 7 bases of the junction unmatched. The CDR3 has 16 amino acids. The germline V gene encodes CDR1 SGHTA and CDR2 FQGNSA. DNA for the CDR3: TGTGCCAGCAGCTCCTTAGCGGGGGGGGGCAAAGAGACCCAGTACTTC. Translated: CASSSLAGGGKETQYF. Variable domain in full (rest from reference TRBV7-2 and TRBJ2-5): GAGVSQSPSNKVTEKGKDVELRCDPISGHTALYWYRQSLGQGLEFLIYFQGNSAPDKSGLPSDRFSAERTGGSVSTLTIQRTQQEDSAVYLCASSSLAGGGKETQYFGPGTRLLVL.

This chain uses TRBV6-5 with TRBJ2-2; D gene ambiguous. The V and J ends lost 4 bases and 7 bases respectively, with 19 bases between them. The CDR3 runs to 16 residues. Germline loops: CDR1 MNHEY, CDR2 SVGAGI. This CDR3 reads CASSFSVAPPNGELFF. DNA of the CDR3: TGTGCCAGCAGTTTTTCGGTAGCCCCCCCCAACGGGGAGCTGTTTTTT.

This clone was found once. V is TRBV3-1 (or the pseudogene TRBV3-2) and J is TRBJ2-3, with 10 bases lining up with TRBD2. The germline gives CDR1 LGHDT, CDR2 YNNKEL (reference sequence). V lost 3 bases and J lost 2; bases outside the gene matches: 5. This CDR3 is built from 16 residues. The CDR3 loop reads CASSQGTSANTDTQYF. The CDR3 DNA reads as TGTGCCAGCAGCCAGGGGACTAGCGCGAACACAGATACGCAGTATTTT.

This chain uses TRBV5-1 with TRBJ2-1, with a possible D match to TRBD2 (5 bases). The CDR3 has 13 amino acids. V lost 0 bases and J lost 6, with 7 bases in between. Per the germline V gene, CDR1 is SGHRS and CDR2 is YFSETQ. CDR3: CASSLAGLNEQFF. As DNA, the CDR3 is TGCGCCAGCAGCTTGGCAGGACTCAATGAGCAGTTCTTC.

The V call is TRBV18, the J call TRBJ2-6; D may be TRBD2 (5 bases). Trimming stripped 2 bases from V and 0 bases from J, with 11 bases between. This CDR3 has 17 residues. Germline V gives CDR1 KGHSH, CDR2 LQKENI. The CDR3 here is CASSPSGSLSGANVLTF. CDR3 nucleotide sequence: TGTGCCAGCTCACCAAGCGGATCCCTCTCTGGGGCCAACGTCCTGACTTTC.

This clone was seen a single time. The V call is TRBV15, the J call TRBJ1-1; D gene uncertain. The CDR3 covers 14 residues. V lost 5 bases, J lost 1 base, and 11 bases lay in between. Germline V gene sequence: CDR1 LNHNV, CDR2 YYDKDF (reference sequence). This chain's CDR3 is CATSPRTENTEAFF. For the CDR3, the DNA is TGTGCCACCAGCCCAAGAACAGAGAACACTGAAGCTTTCTTT. Full variable domain (missing parts from reference TRBV15 and TRBJ1-1): DAMVIQNPRYQVTQFGKPVTLSCSQTLNHNVMYWYQQKSSQAPKLLFHYYDKDFNNEADTPDNFQSRRPNTSFCFLDIRSPGLGDTAMYLCATSPRTENTEAFFGQGTRLTVV.

V is TRBV23-1 and J is TRBJ1-6; D is ambiguous. TRBV23-1 is an ORF; its function is uncertain. This CDR3 spans 19 amino acids. With 4 bases removed from V and 0 bases from J, the gap between germline ends came to 19 bases. The CDR3 region is CASSPIAGKEVSYNSPLHF. CDR3 nucleotide sequence: TGCGCCAGCAGTCCCATTGCGGGGAAGGAAGTCTCCTATAATTCACCCCTCCACTTT.

This chain uses TRBV21-1 with TRBJ2-7; the table's D call, TRBD2, was not checked against the DNA. TRBV21-1 is a recognized pseudogene. This CDR3 has 19 residues. The CDR3: CASSKVGTSGSDCSYEQYF. CDR3 DNA: TGTGCCAGCAGCAAAGTGGGGACTAGCGGGAGCGATTGCTCCTACGAGCAGTACTTC.

V usage is TRBV6-6 and J usage is TRBJ2-1; TRBD2 agrees at 11 bases. CDR1 MNHNY and CDR2 SVGAGI come from the germline V gene (reference sequence). Unmatched junction bases numbered 0, after V lost 10 bases and J lost 7 bases. This CDR3 region has 11 residues. The CDR3 loop is CATSGRNEQFF. The CDR3 DNA is TGTGCCACTAGCGGGAGGAATGAGCAGTTCTTC.

The V and J genes are TRBV29-1 and TRBJ1-3; possible D gene TRBD1, 5 bases. The CDR3 has 13 residues. The germline V and J ends were trimmed by 6 bases and 2 bases, with 11 bases remaining between them. Germline lookup yields CDR1 SQVTM and CDR2 ANQGSEA. The CDR3 loop is CSVVQGTGNTIYF. The CDR3 nucleotides read TGCAGCGTCGTCCAGGGTACTGGAAACACCATATATTTT.

J is TRBJ2-4 and V is TRBV5-4; 8 bases match TRBD1. This CDR3 is built from 16 residues. The trim removed 0 bases at V and 2 bases at J, leaving 4 bases unmatched. Germline V gene lookup returns CDR1 SGHNT and CDR2 YYREEE (reference sequence). The CDR3 DNA sequence: TGTGCCAGCAGCTTGGGGGCAGGGGGCACCAAAAACATTCAGTACTTC. Protein: CASSLGAGGTKNIQYF.

This chain links TRBV7-8 with TRBJ2-3; D remains unclear. Germline V gene data show CDR1 as SGHVS and CDR2 as FQNEAQ. V was pared by 1 base and J by 8 bases, with 7 bases between. The CDR3 contains 12 residues. CDR3 coding DNA: TGTGCCAGCAGCTTAGTTATTAGTACGCAGTATTTT. As protein: CASSLVISTQYF.

V gene TRBV7-2 combines with J gene TRBJ2-1; TRBD2 aligns across 11 bases. The CDR3 totals 17 residues. The germline CDR1 and CDR2 sequences are SGHTA and FQGNSA. V lost 3 bases, J lost 4 bases, and 8 bases stayed unmatched. In DNA form, the CDR3 reads TGTGCCAGCAGCTTCCCCCTCGGACTAGCGGGTTACAATGAGCAGTTCTTC. Protein product: CASSFPLGLAGYNEQFF.

V usage is TRBV15 and J usage is TRBJ2-1; 14 nucleotides align to TRBD2. CDR1 is LNHNV, CDR2 YYDKDF, per germline (reference sequence). Germline trimming cut 2 bases from V and 6 bases from J; bases unmatched to any gene: 6. The CDR3 is made up of 17 amino acids. Here the CDR3 reads CATSRRGGLAGGNEQFF. The CDR3 DNA reads TGTGCCACCAGCAGACGGGGCGGACTAGCGGGAGGCAATGAGCAGTTCTTC.

V is TRBV5-4 and J is TRBJ2-1; maybe TRBD2 (5 bases). The V gene's germline CDR1 is SGHNT and CDR2 YYREEE (reference sequence). This CDR3 has 15 residues. V shed 6 bases and J shed 2 bases, with 15 bases lying between them. In DNA form, the CDR3 reads TGTGCCAGCATGGTACCCAGAGGGACCTACAATGAGCAGTTCTTC. Translating gives CASMVPRGTYNEQFF.

This rearrangement joins TRBV5-6 to TRBJ1-4, with TRBD1 identical over 7 bases. The V segment lost 3 bases and the J segment 5 bases; nucleotides outside the gene matches: 7. The CDR3 runs to 15 residues. Per the germline V gene, CDR1 is SGHDT and CDR2 is YYEEEE. CDR3 amino acids: CASSSYRGLNEKLFF. As DNA, the CDR3 is TGTGCCAGCAGCTCCTACAGGGGTCTGAATGAAAAACTGTTTTTT.

The chain joins TRBV4-3 to TRBJ2-7; D possibly corresponds to TRBD2 (5 bases). Between the trimmed V and J ends, which lost 1 base and 2 bases, there was a span of 6 bases. From germline, CDR1 is LGHNA and CDR2 YSLEER. The CDR3 spans 13 residues. CDR3 coding DNA: TGCGCCAGCAGCCAAGCGGGGACCTACGAGCAGTACTTC. As protein: CASSQAGTYEQYF.

The J gene is TRBJ1-1, the V gene TRBV20-1; no reliable D call. The CDR3 totals 13 residues. V was trimmed by 3 bases and J by 2 bases, leaving 10 bases between them. Germline V gene data show CDR1 as DFQATT and CDR2 as SNEGSKA (reference sequence). The CDR3 region is CSASRYGNTEAFF. CDR3 DNA sequence: TGCAGTGCTAGTCGTTACGGTAACACTGAAGCTTTCTTT.